A single sample is the source of the 22 T cell receptor beta chains below, sequenced in a study of shared clonotypes between healthy human individuals. Produced via immunoSEQ multiplex PCR; TCRdb's table is partial and in-frame only. The sample includes roughly 2.5 million clones, approximately 90% seen only once; the top ten take over 0.12%. Input material: naive CD4+ T cells sorted from blood. Subset given: CD45RA+ positively selected. Every receptor here comes from a man aged 18 to 35 in good health.

The chain links TRBV10-3 to TRBJ2-5, with 7 bases matching TRBD2. This CDR3 comprises 14 residues. Unmatched junction bases numbered 6, after V lost 4 bases and J lost 4 bases. CDR1 is ENHRY and CDR2 is SYGVKD in the germline V gene. CDR3 residues: CAISGSGALETQYF. The DNA for the CDR3 is TGTGCCATCAGTGGAAGCGGGGCGCTAGAGACCCAGTACTTC.

A word on this clone: Other DNA variants within this sample encode the same CDR3. The chain combines TRBV30 with TRBJ1-2; D possibly corresponds to TRBD1 (5 bases). The germline V gene has CDR1 GTSNPN and CDR2 SVGIG (reference sequence). Trimming took off 0 bases at V and 4 bases at J, with 6 bases between the two ends. The CDR3 is 12 amino acids. CDR3 sequence reads: CAWSVGTYGYTF. CDR3 in DNA: TGTGCCTGGAGTGTTGGGACCTATGGCTACACCTTC.

This chain uses TRBV5-4 with TRBJ2-3; a possible D gene is TRBD2 (5 bases). Trimming took off 4 bases at V and 5 bases at J, with 14 bases between the two ends. This CDR3 is 14 amino acids long. The germline V gene has CDR1 SGHNT and CDR2 YYREEE (reference sequence). CDR3 in amino acids: CASSPGLHEDTQYF. Written as DNA, the CDR3 is TGTGCCAGCAGCCCCGGACTTCATGAAGATACGCAGTATTTT.

This chain uses TRBV7-6 with TRBJ1-5; 7 bases agree with TRBD1. J gave up 1 base and V 1 base, and 1 base lay outside the gene matches. The length of the CDR3 is 15 residues. Germline lookup yields CDR1 SGHVS and CDR2 FNYEAQ. The CDR3 protein is CASSLEGASNQPQHF. The CDR3 bases are TGTGCCAGCAGCTTAGAGGGGGCGAGCAATCAGCCCCAGCATTTT.

For the CDR3, the DNA is TGTGCCAGCAGCTTGGAGGGACTAGCTAGCGGGGAGCTGTTTTTT. Encoded protein: CASSLEGLASGELFF. This rearrangement joins TRBV5-4 to TRBJ2-2, with TRBD2 identical over 9 bases. The CDR3 totals 15 residues. J was trimmed by 7 bases and V by 0 bases; bases with no gene match: 4. The germline gives CDR1 SGHNT, CDR2 YYREEE (reference sequence). Full variable domain (missing parts from reference TRBV5-4 and TRBJ2-2): ETGVTQSPTHLIKTRGQQVTLRCSSQSGHNTVSWYQQALGQGPQFIFQYYREEENGRGNFPPRFSGLQFPNYSSELNVNALELDDSALYLCASSLEGLASGELFFGEGSRLTVL.

Regarding this clone: Other DNA sequences in this specimen translate into the identical CDR3. V is TRBV28 and J is TRBJ2-3; D is uncertain. Germline values: CDR1 MDHEN, CDR2 SYDVKM. The germline V and J ends were trimmed by 2 bases and 5 bases, with 5 bases remaining between them. CDR3 length equals 12 residues. This chain's CDR3 is CASSLRRDTQYF. Written as DNA, the CDR3 is TGTGCCAGCAGTTTAAGACGAGATACGCAGTATTTT.

The J gene is TRBJ2-3, the V gene TRBV5-1, with 16 nucleotides matching TRBD2. The CDR3 sequence is 19 residues long. V trimming: 4 bases; J trimming: 1 base; junction bases outside the gene matches: 9. CDR1 SGHRS and CDR2 YFSETQ come from the germline V gene. The CDR3 is CASSRGTSGGAPGTDTQYF. The CDR3, as DNA: TGCGCCAGCAGCAGAGGGACTAGCGGGGGGGCGCCGGGCACAGATACGCAGTATTTT. Together with reference TRBV5-1 and TRBJ2-3, the CDR3 gives the full variable domain: KAGVTQTPRYLIKTRGQQVTLSCSPISGHRSVSWYQQTPGQGLQFLFEYFSETQRNKGNFPGRFSGRQFSNSRSEMNVSTLELGDSALYLCASSRGTSGGAPGTDTQYFGPGTRLTVL.

The rearrangement uses TRBV7-9 and TRBJ2-5; a weak D match, TRBD1 (6 bases). The CDR3 runs 15 residues. Germline loops: CDR1 SEHNR, CDR2 FQNEAQ (reference sequence). Trimming shortened V by 4 bases and J by 2 bases, and 14 bases separated the two germline ends. The CDR3 sequence is CASSSSDRHQETQYF. The CDR3 DNA sequence: TGTGCCAGCAGCTCCTCAGACAGGCATCAAGAGACCCAGTACTTC.

The J gene is TRBJ2-1, the V gene TRBV5-1; 7 bases map to TRBD1. The V gene's germline CDR1 is SGHRS and CDR2 YFSETQ. The CDR3 consists of 14 residues. The V gene end was trimmed by 3 bases and the J gene end by 8 bases; junction bases not matched to a gene: 8. CDR3 DNA sequence: TGCGCCAGCAGCTCTACAGGGGCCGGCGATGAGCAGTTCTTC. As protein: CASSSTGAGDEQFF.

Regarding this clone: At the DNA level, this CDR3 is encoded by other sequences in the same sample as well. The rearrangement uses TRBV6-5 and TRBJ1-3; TRBD1 is a possible D gene (6 bases). The germline gives CDR1 MNHEY, CDR2 SVGAGI. The V and J ends lost 6 bases and 0 bases respectively, with 9 bases between them. The CDR3 has 14 residues. The CDR3: CASSRQDSGNTIYF. The DNA of the CDR3 is TGTGCCAGCAGCAGACAGGACTCTGGAAACACCATATATTTT.

Details on this clone: The same CDR3 arises from other DNA sequences in this sample as well. CDR3 sequence reads: CASAGGYEQYF. CDR3 in DNA: TGTGCCAGCGCAGGAGGGTACGAGCAGTACTTC. The chain is built from TRBV7-9 and TRBJ2-7; D possibly corresponds to TRBD2 (6 bases). V lost 8 bases to trimming and J lost 4 bases, with 9 bases between them. The CDR3 totals 11 residues. Germline CDR1 and CDR2: SEHNR and FQNEAQ (reference sequence).

This clone was seen just once. This specimen includes other DNA sequences encoding the same CDR3. The chain joins TRBV5-1 to TRBJ2-2; D assignment may be TRBD1 or TRBD2 (5 bases each). The CDR3 is made up of 15 amino acids. V lost 0 bases, J lost 3 bases, and 9 bases lay in between. The germline CDR1 and CDR2 sequences are SGHRS and YFSETQ. CDR3: CASSLEGPDTGELFF. Written as DNA, the CDR3 is TGCGCCAGCAGCTTGGAGGGACCGGACACCGGGGAGCTGTTTTTT.

The V and J genes are TRBV19 and TRBJ2-1, with 7 nucleotides matching TRBD2. This CDR3 comprises 13 residues. V shed 4 bases and J 4 bases; nucleotides not matched to a gene: 1. The V gene's germline CDR1 is LNHDA and CDR2 SQIVND (reference sequence). The CDR3 region has the DNA TGTGCCAGTAGTAGGACTAGGTACAATGAGCAGTTCTTC. Its protein product is CASSRTRYNEQFF.

In regard to this clone: This specimen includes other DNA sequences encoding the same CDR3. V gene TRBV19 combines with J gene TRBJ1-2; TRBD1 might be the D (6 bases). Germline CDR1 is LNHDA and CDR2 is SQIVND (reference sequence). The CDR3 spans 12 residues. Trimming took 4 bases from V and 3 from J, leaving 6 bases between them. This chain's CDR3 is CASSRTDYGYTF. CDR3 nucleotide sequence: TGTGCCAGTAGTAGGACAGACTATGGCTACACCTTC.

The V call is TRBV2, the J call TRBJ2-7, with 7 bases lining up with TRBD1. CDR1 is SNHLY and CDR2 is FYNNEI in the germline V gene. CDR3 length: 16 residues. The V gene end was trimmed by 6 bases and the J gene end by 4 bases; junction bases not matched to a gene: 15. For the CDR3, the DNA is TGTGCCAGCAGAGGAACTGGAAGGACAGGCGGTTACGAGCAGTACTTC. Translation: CASRGTGRTGGYEQYF.

V gene TRBV6-5 combines with J gene TRBJ1-1, with a possible D match to TRBD1 (6 bases). Trimming removed 2 bases at V and 5 bases at J, with 15 bases between. This CDR3 contains 15 residues. Germline loops: CDR1 MNHEY, CDR2 SVGAGI. The CDR3 reads CASSYLGTLSTEAFF. CDR3 nucleotide sequence: TGTGCCAGCAGTTACCTCGGGACACTTTCGACTGAAGCTTTCTTT.

The chain's CDR3 is CASNWSGGANTEAFF. CDR3 DNA: TGTGCCAGCAACTGGAGCGGGGGGGCGAACACTGAAGCTTTCTTT. The rearrangement joins TRBV27 to TRBJ1-1, with a weak D call TRBD1 (6 bases). V was clipped by 7 bases and J by 1 base, with 16 bases between them. Germline CDR1 reads MNHEY; CDR2 reads SMNVEV (reference sequence). The CDR3 runs to 15 residues.

This clone appeared a single time. V gene TRBV6-5 combines with J gene TRBJ1-6; D is undetermined. The CDR3 is 13 amino acids. CDR1 is MNHEY, CDR2 SVGAGI, per germline. The ends were cut back, 2 bases at V and 9 bases at J, with 8 bases in the middle. CDR3 loop: CASSYQFGSPLHF. Here the CDR3 DNA reads TGTGCCAGCAGTTACCAATTTGGTTCACCCCTCCACTTT.

This rearrangement joins TRBV6-1 to TRBJ1-1, with D unclear. Germline V gives CDR1 MNHNS, CDR2 SASEGT. The CDR3 spans 13 residues. V was trimmed by 10 bases and J by 0 bases, leaving 12 bases between them. CDR3: CAKRAQLNTEAFF. DNA of the CDR3: TGTGCCAAAAGAGCACAGTTGAACACTGAAGCTTTCTTT.

The CDR3 region has the DNA TGTGCCAGCAGTGACAGGGTGTCTGGGGCCAACGTCCTGACTTTC. This translates into CASSDRVSGANVLTF. The chain links TRBV6-1 to TRBJ2-6; perhaps TRBD1 as D (5 bases). The germline CDR1 and CDR2 sequences are MNHNS and SASEGT. The ends were cut back, 3 bases at V and 1 base at J, with 7 bases in the middle. CDR3 length equals 15 residues.

V gene TRBV5-1 combines with J gene TRBJ2-5; TRBD2 matches at 10 bases. With 4 bases clipped from V and 4 bases from J, the junction kept 7 bases outside the gene matches. Germline V CDR1 and CDR2: SGHRS, YFSETQ. This CDR3 spans 15 amino acids. The CDR3 sequence: CASSRVLAGVETQYF. CDR3 nucleotide sequence: TGCGCCAGCAGCAGAGTCCTAGCGGGAGTAGAGACCCAGTACTTC.

This chain joins TRBV7-9 and TRBJ1-1, with 9 bases identical to TRBD1. CDR3 length: 18 residues. Germline V gene lookup returns CDR1 SEHNR and CDR2 FQNEAQ (reference sequence). V was pared by 1 base and J by 1 base, with 10 bases of the junction left unmatched. The DNA for the CDR3 is TGTGCCAGCAGCTTAGGCCAGGGACAGGGTCTACCGAACACTGAAGCTTTCTTT. Its protein is CASSLGQGQGLPNTEAFF.